This entry lists 26 T cell receptor beta chains sequenced from one sample in a study of OX40 agonist ivuxolimab in advanced cancers. The library was obtained by the immunoSEQ multiplex PCR assay. Sourced from immuneACCESS, this table was stored by TCRdb with only in-frame sequences that have V and J called. A share of the clones is absent; for the studies checked, an unresolved V gene accounts for under half, and the remainder has no known explanation. The sample records 80,000 to 100,000 clones, 94% of which are singletons. The top ten clones comprise around 2.8% of the sample. The specimen was CD4+ or CD8+ T cells sorted from blood, collected in a trial of the OX40 agonist ivuxolimab. These receptor sequences come from an adult with an advanced solid tumor such as melanoma, head and neck, liver or kidney cancer.

The chain has TRBV28 and TRBJ2-3; TRBD1 is a possible D gene (6 bases). Between the trimmed V and J ends, which lost 6 bases and 0 bases, there was a span of 19 bases. The CDR3 has 17 amino acids. CDR1 is MDHEN, CDR2 SYDVKM, per germline. CDR3 protein: CASSSLGWGQSTDTQYF. DNA for the CDR3: TGTGCCAGCAGCTCATTAGGTTGGGGGCAAAGCACAGATACGCAGTATTTT.

The chain couples TRBV20-1 to TRBJ1-2; no clear D gene. Trimming stripped 4 bases from V and 7 bases from J, with 7 bases between. The CDR3 is 10 amino acids. CDR1 is DFQATT, CDR2 SNEGSKA, per germline (reference sequence). The CDR3 here is CSATSVGYTF. The CDR3 nucleotides are TGCAGTGCTACGTCCGTTGGCTACACCTTC.

The chain employs TRBV7-8 and TRBJ1-2; D may be TRBD1 (5 bases). Germline V gene sequence: CDR1 SGHVS, CDR2 FQNEAQ. The V end lost 1 base, the J end lost 2 bases, and 8 bases lay between the germline ends. This CDR3 spans 14 amino acids. The CDR3 sequence: CASSLVGGNYGYTF. The CDR3 DNA is TGTGCCAGCAGCTTAGTCGGGGGAAACTATGGCTACACCTTC.

This chain links TRBV19 with TRBJ1-5, with TRBD1 matching over 10 bases. V gave up 4 bases and J gave up 7 bases; unmatched junction bases: 7. From germline, CDR1 is LNHDA and CDR2 SQIVND (reference sequence). This CDR3 contains 15 residues. CDR3 protein: CASSTDRGLWQPQHF. CDR3 bases: TGTGCCAGTAGTACAGACAGGGGGCTGTGGCAGCCCCAGCATTTT.

This clone came up a few times. The chain carries TRBV5-4 and TRBJ1-5, with D unclear. CDR1 and CDR2 (germline): SGHNT, YYREEE (reference sequence). V was clipped by 3 bases and J by 4 bases, with 8 bases between them. The CDR3 length is 13 residues. CDR3 sequence: CASSSGYNQPQHF. The CDR3 DNA reads TGTGCCAGCAGCTCGGGGTATAATCAGCCCCAGCATTTT.

The rearrangement uses TRBV7-8 and TRBJ1-5; tentatively, D is TRBD1 (5 bases). V was clipped by 5 bases and J by 3 bases, with 14 bases between them. The CDR3 has 15 amino acids. Germline CDR1 SGHVS, CDR2 FQNEAQ. CDR3 in DNA: TGTGCCAGCAGCGCTGGGACGCCTATCAATCAGCCCCAGCATTTT. This codes for CASSAGTPINQPQHF.

The CDR3 sequence is CASSGNTGRAFF. In DNA form, the CDR3 reads TGTGCCAGCAGTGGGAATACAGGGCGAGCTTTCTTT. The genes are TRBV2 and TRBJ1-1; D is possibly TRBD1 (6 bases). Germline CDR1 SNHLY, CDR2 FYNNEI. Trimming pared 4 bases from V and 10 bases from J, leaving 13 bases between. This CDR3 comprises 12 residues.

The chain joins TRBV5-6 to TRBJ1-2; D is possibly TRBD1 (6 bases). V lost 5 bases and J lost 3, with 17 bases in between. The CDR3 runs 15 residues. CDR1 and CDR2 from the germline V gene are SGHDT and YYEEEE. The CDR3: CASSGGGGLDYGYTF. In DNA form, the CDR3 reads TGTGCCAGCAGTGGTGGCGGGGGGCTCGACTATGGCTACACCTTC.

This clone was seen a single time. Other DNA sequences from this sample encode an identical CDR3 as well. The rearrangement links TRBV5-1 to TRBJ2-7, with 7 bases lining up with TRBD1. This CDR3 spans 13 amino acids. Germline assignment: CDR1 SGHRS and CDR2 YFSETQ. The J segment lost 4 bases and the V segment lost 5 bases, leaving 6 bases of the junction unmatched. The CDR3 bases are TGCGCCAGCAGTCTCGACAGGGCTTACGAGCAGTACTTC. Protein sequence: CASSLDRAYEQYF. The full variable domain, rest sourced from reference TRBV5-1 and TRBJ2-7, is KAGVTQTPRYLIKTRGQQVTLSCSPISGHRSVSWYQQTPGQGLQFLFEYFSETQRNKGNFPGRFSGRQFSNSRSEMNVSTLELGDSALYLCASSLDRAYEQYFGPGTRLTVT.

The chain couples TRBV19 to TRBJ1-1, with 8 bases lining up with TRBD1. V trimming: 5 bases; J trimming: 4 bases; junction bases outside the gene matches: 6. The CDR3 extends over 14 amino acids. Germline V gene lookup returns CDR1 LNHDA and CDR2 SQIVND (reference sequence). In DNA form, the CDR3 reads TGTGCCAGTAGTTGGACAGGGTCAGGCACTGAAGCTTTCTTT. Its translation: CASSWTGSGTEAFF.

This sequence joins TRBV19 and TRBJ2-1; 9 bases line up with TRBD2. CDR1 and CDR2 from the germline V gene are LNHDA and SQIVND (reference sequence). V lost 5 bases, J lost 2 bases, and 7 bases stayed unmatched. This CDR3 contains 16 residues. The chain's CDR3 is CASSFLAGAAYNEQFF. CDR3 coding DNA: TGTGCCAGTAGTTTTTTAGCGGGGGCGGCCTACAATGAGCAGTTCTTC.

The V call is TRBV6-4, the J call TRBJ2-2; D is undetermined. The germline V gene has CDR1 MRHNA and CDR2 SNTAGT. The ends were cut back, 0 bases at V and 0 bases at J, with 5 bases in the middle. CDR3 length equals 15 residues. Here the CDR3 DNA reads TGTGCCAGCAGTGACTCGGGGACGAACACCGGGGAGCTGTTTTTT. This codes for CASSDSGTNTGELFF.

V and J are TRBV13 and TRBJ2-2; no reliable D call. Germline values: CDR1 PRHDT, CDR2 FYEKMQ (reference sequence). CDR3 size: 12 residues. Trimming removed 7 bases from V and 3 bases from J, with 6 bases in between. The CDR3 bases are TGTGCCAGCAAAAGAGACACCGGGGAGCTGTTTTTT. Translation gives CASKRDTGELFF.

V is TRBV27 and J is TRBJ1-6; unclear D gene. The length of the CDR3 is 15 residues. V was shortened by 3 bases and J by 4 bases, with 10 bases between the two germline ends. Germline CDR1 reads MNHEY; CDR2 reads SMNVEV (reference sequence). The CDR3, as DNA: TGTGCCAGCAGTTTCGCCAGGAGTTATAATTCACCCCTCCACTTT. It is translated as CASSFARSYNSPLHF.

The chain recombines TRBV6-1 with TRBJ1-1, with D possibly matching TRBD1 (6 bases). V lost 6 bases to trimming and J lost 10 bases, with 18 bases between them. This CDR3 comprises 13 residues. In germline, CDR1 is MNHNS, CDR2 SASEGT. This CDR3 is CASSTRPLQGAFF. DNA for the CDR3: TGTGCCAGCAGCACTCGCCCGTTACAGGGAGCTTTCTTT.

This chain connects TRBV27 to TRBJ2-3, with a weak D call TRBD2 (5 bases). In germline, CDR1 is MNHEY, CDR2 SMNVEV (reference sequence). This CDR3 is 15 amino acids long. The V gene lost 5 bases and the J gene lost 0 bases, with 12 bases spanning the gap. The CDR3 loop reads CASSPNGLSTDTQYF. Written as DNA, the CDR3 is TGTGCCAGCAGTCCTAACGGACTTAGCACAGATACGCAGTATTTT.

V is TRBV27 and J is TRBJ1-2; D unresolved. From germline, CDR1 is MNHEY and CDR2 SMNVEV (reference sequence). Trimming left V 3 bases short and J 2 bases short, with 10 bases between. There are 14 residues in the CDR3. The CDR3 reads CASSLAGANYGYTF. The CDR3 bases are TGTGCCAGCAGTTTGGCAGGAGCAAACTATGGCTACACCTTC.

The chain recombines TRBV27 with TRBJ1-5; possible D gene TRBD1, 5 bases. The CDR3 length is 13 residues. Germline V CDR1 and CDR2: MNHEY, SMNVEV (reference sequence). V gave up 11 bases and J gave up 2 bases, with 13 bases separating them. The CDR3 sequence: CAVGEEGNQPQHF. The CDR3, as DNA: TGTGCCGTGGGGGAAGAGGGCAATCAGCCCCAGCATTTT.

The chain carries TRBV5-1 and TRBJ2-7, with TRBD1 matching over 8 bases. Germline V gives CDR1 SGHRS, CDR2 YFSETQ. CDR3 length equals 13 residues. V was pared by 8 bases and J by 5 bases, with 9 bases of the junction left unmatched. This chain's CDR3 is CASTGDRKNEQYF. The CDR3 nucleotides are TGCGCCAGTACCGGGGACAGGAAAAACGAGCAGTACTTC.

The V and J genes are TRBV7-8 and TRBJ1-2, with D perhaps matching TRBD1 (5 bases). Germline CDR1 SGHVS, CDR2 FQNEAQ. Trimming stripped 5 bases from V and 2 bases from J, with 12 bases between. The CDR3 totals 14 residues. The CDR3 DNA reads as TGTGCCAGCAGCCCCGGGACGGCAAACTATGGCTACACCTTC. This translates into CASSPGTANYGYTF.

The V call is TRBV5-1, the J call TRBJ2-7; 8 bases are a match to TRBD1. CDR3 size: 14 residues. The V segment lost 4 bases and the J segment 3 bases; nucleotides outside the gene matches: 6. Germline V gene sequence: CDR1 SGHRS, CDR2 YFSETQ. The CDR3 is CASSAGTGDYEQYF. The CDR3, as DNA: TGCGCCAGCAGCGCCGGGACAGGAGACTACGAGCAGTACTTC.

As to this clone: The same CDR3 arises from other DNA sequences in this sample as well. The CDR3 DNA reads TGTGCCAGCAGTTTAAAAGGGACGCTCTACCGGCGGGATTCACCCCTCCACTTT. Its translation: CASSLKGTLYRRDSPLHF. The chain uses TRBV27 and TRBJ1-6, with D possibly being TRBD1 (5 bases). Between the trimmed V and J ends, which lost 2 bases and 8 bases, there was a span of 22 bases. Germline V CDR1 and CDR2: MNHEY, SMNVEV (reference sequence). This CDR3 has 18 amino acids.

The V call is TRBV29-1, the J call TRBJ2-7; D call uncertain. V shed 0 bases and J shed 1 base, with 7 bases lying between them. Germline V lookup: CDR1 SQVTM, CDR2 ANQGSEA. The CDR3 totals 13 residues. For the CDR3, the DNA is TGCAGCGTTGAAGAATTAGATTCCTACGAGCAGTACTTC. Its translation is CSVEELDSYEQYF.

The rearrangement uses TRBV6-5 and TRBJ2-7; D gene unclear. V gave up 0 bases and J gave up 6 bases, with 9 bases separating them. The CDR3 has 13 residues. CDR1 is MNHEY, CDR2 SVGAGI, per germline. Here the CDR3 DNA reads TGTGCCAGCAGTTACTCCTTATCCACCGAGCAGTACTTC. It translates to CASSYSLSTEQYF.

The chain recombines TRBV4-1 with TRBJ1-2; 8 nucleotides agree with TRBD1. This CDR3 has 15 amino acids. The germline V gene encodes CDR1 MGHRA and CDR2 YSYEKL. J was trimmed by 0 bases and V by 2 bases; bases with no gene match: 2. In nucleotides, the CDR3 is TGCGCCAGCAGCCAAATACAGGGGGCTAACTATGGCTACACCTTC. Translated: CASSQIQGANYGYTF.

The CDR3 sequence: CASSQFQTADAFF. The CDR3 nucleotides are TGCGCCAGCAGCCAATTCCAGACAGCGGACGCTTTCTTT. The chain joins TRBV4-1 to TRBJ1-1, with D maybe TRBD1 (5 bases). From germline, CDR1 is MGHRA and CDR2 YSYEKL. The CDR3 is 13 residues long. Between the trimmed V and J ends, which lost 2 bases and 11 bases, there was a span of 15 bases.